The TCR beta chain described here comes from a study of T cells in Graves' hyperthyroidism and ophthalmopathy. There are 13 residues in the CDR3. The V and J ends lost 6 bases and 0 bases respectively, with 10 bases between them. Germline V CDR1 and CDR2: SGDLS, YYNGEE. The count of this clonotype is one. There were TCR beta CDR3 regions amplified from RNA transcripts. With the HTBI primer set, the TCR CDR3 went through a first round of RT-PCR. TCRdb fed the multiplex PCR reads into MiXCR, producing one record per CDR3 protein. The sample has hundreds of thousands of distinct CDR3 sequences; 14% are singletons.

This TCR came from a woman between 50 and 59 years old with Graves' ophthalmopathy. The V gene is TRBV9, the J gene TRBJ2-7; no firm D call. Source material: blood. CDR3 DNA: TGTGCCAGCAACATGGGTAACTCCTACGAGCAGTACTTC. Protein sequence: CASNMGNSYEQYF.